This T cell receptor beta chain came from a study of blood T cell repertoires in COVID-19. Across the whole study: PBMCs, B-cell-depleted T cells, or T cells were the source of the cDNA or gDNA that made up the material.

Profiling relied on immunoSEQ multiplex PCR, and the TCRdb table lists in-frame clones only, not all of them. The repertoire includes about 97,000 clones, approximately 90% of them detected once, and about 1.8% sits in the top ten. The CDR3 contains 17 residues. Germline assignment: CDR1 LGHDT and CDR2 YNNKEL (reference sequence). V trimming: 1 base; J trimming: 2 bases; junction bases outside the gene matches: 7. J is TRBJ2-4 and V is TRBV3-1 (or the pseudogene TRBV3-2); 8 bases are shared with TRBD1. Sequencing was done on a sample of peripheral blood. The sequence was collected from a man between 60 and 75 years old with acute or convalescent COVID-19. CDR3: CASSQVGTGGSKNIQYF. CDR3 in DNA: TGTGCCAGCAGCCAAGTGGGGACAGGAGGTTCCAAAAACATTCAGTACTTC.